This TCR beta chain was obtained from a study of blood T cell repertoires in COVID-19. Study information: The United States, Italy and Spain were the sources of the acute and convalescent COVID-19 samples. In each case, the material was cDNA or gDNA derived from T cells, B-cell-depleted T cells, or PBMCs.

Per the germline V gene, CDR1 is SQVTM and CDR2 is ANQGSEA. The CDR3 loop spans 13 amino acids. V was trimmed by 4 bases and J by 1 base, leaving 10 bases between them. Per the study methods: By means of reference gene primer amplification, nucleated cell counts were estimated. Sequencing used immunoSEQ multiplex PCR; TCRdb keeps in-frame clones, though not all of them. V, J and clone size derive from that table, while D and trimming were established from the DNA sequence. The table records around 210,000 clones, roughly 90% of them present only once. The V gene is TRBV29-1, the J gene TRBJ1-1; D not certain. The sequencing sample was made of peripheral blood. The receptor was isolated from a man in his fifties or sixties with COVID-19, enrolled during active disease. CDR3 DNA: TGCAGCGTTGGAAGTACGGGGAACACTGAAGCTTTCTTT. This codes for CSVGSTGNTEAFF.